Each of the 24 T cell receptor beta chains below was sequenced from the same sample in a study of cytomegalovirus exposure and HLA in healthy donors. PCR was performed using 60 Vbeta and 13 Jbeta primers. Clones were read by immunoSEQ multiplex PCR, and TCRdb kept only the in-frame ones, dropping some. Among about 210,000 clones listed, about 75% were seen once. Material: PBMCs. These receptors all stem from a male donor in good health and CMV-seronegative.

The chain joins TRBV5-8 to TRBJ2-1; D unclear. The CDR3 runs 17 residues. V dropped 4 bases and J dropped 0 bases, with 17 bases sitting between them. Germline lookup yields CDR1 SGHTS and CDR2 YDEGEE. The CDR3 coding sequence is TGTGCCAGCAGCCTTTCCGGCTCGGAGAGCTCCTACAATGAGCAGTTCTTC. The encoded protein is CASSLSGSESSYNEQFF.

This chain links TRBV6-5 with TRBJ1-2, with D tentatively TRBD1 (6 bases). The CDR3 is 13 amino acids. Germline CDR1 and CDR2: MNHEY and SVGAGI. Trimming took 4 bases from V and 4 from J, leaving 10 bases between them. The CDR3 region has the DNA TGTGCCAGCAGTTCACAGGGTTTCTATGGCTACACCTTC. Its translation is CASSSQGFYGYTF.

The chain links TRBV2 to TRBJ2-2, with 8 positions matching TRBD1. V shed 6 bases and J 0 bases; nucleotides not matched to a gene: 3. The CDR3 spans 15 residues. The germline gives CDR1 SNHLY, CDR2 FYNNEI. The CDR3 spells CASRMDRANTGELFF. CDR3 sequence (DNA): TGTGCCAGCAGGATGGACAGGGCGAACACCGGGGAGCTGTTTTTT.

The chain carries TRBV19 and TRBJ2-2, with D unclear. This CDR3 comprises 12 residues. CDR1 is LNHDA and CDR2 is SQIVND in the germline V gene (reference sequence). Trimming shortened V by 0 bases and J by 8 bases, and 4 bases separated the two germline ends. CDR3: CASSIDRGELFF. The CDR3 DNA is TGTGCCAGTAGTATAGATCGGGGGGAGCTGTTTTTT.

V is TRBV7-2 and J is TRBJ2-2; 10 nucleotides align to TRBD1. In germline, CDR1 is SGHTA, CDR2 FQGNSA. V was clipped by 4 bases and J by 0 bases; unmatched bases: 2. This CDR3 is built from 16 residues. The CDR3: CASSWGQGSNTGELFF. As DNA, the CDR3 is TGTGCCAGCAGCTGGGGACAGGGGTCGAACACCGGGGAGCTGTTTTTT.

J is TRBJ2-5 and V is TRBV2; TRBD1 matches 8 bases. This CDR3 has 13 amino acids. The germline V gene has CDR1 SNHLY and CDR2 FYNNEI. V shed 5 bases and J 11 bases; nucleotides not matched to a gene: 10. In nucleotides, the CDR3 is TGTGCCAGCAGTCCCTTGGACAGGGAAGAGCAGTACTTC. Translated: CASSPLDREEQYF.

V usage is TRBV6-5 and J usage is TRBJ2-2; 8 nucleotides align to TRBD1. Looked up from germline, CDR1 is MNHEY and CDR2 is SVGAGI. The junction had 4 bases not matched to a gene; V was cut back by 7 bases and J by 6 bases. This CDR3 contains 13 residues. CDR3 nucleotide sequence: TGTGCCAGCACCCAGGGGGCGCCCGGGGAGCTGTTTTTT. Its protein is CASTQGAPGELFF.

The CDR3, as DNA: TGTGCCAGTAGGTTGTCAGGGGACGGCTACACCTTC. Amino acids: CASRLSGDGYTF. This chain joins TRBV19 and TRBJ1-2, with D possibly matching TRBD1 (6 bases). This CDR3 has 12 residues. V lost 6 bases and J 8 bases, leaving 13 bases between the germline ends. CDR1 is LNHDA, CDR2 SQIVND, per germline (reference sequence).

The chain couples TRBV29-1 to TRBJ1-1, with TRBD1 as a possible D gene (6 bases). Germline-derived CDR1 and CDR2 are SQVTM and ANQGSEA. V was shortened by 7 bases and J by 6 bases, with 12 bases between the two germline ends. This CDR3 is 11 amino acids long. Here the CDR3 DNA reads TGCAGCGGGACCGCAGGGGCTGAAGCTTTCTTT. Its translation is CSGTAGAEAFF.

This clone has more than one count but fewer than ten. J is TRBJ2-7 and V is TRBV20-1; no reliable D call. CDR3 length: 11 amino acids. Between the trimmed V and J ends, which lost 0 bases and 5 bases, there was a span of 5 bases. Germline CDR1 DFQATT, CDR2 SNEGSKA (reference sequence). The CDR3 sequence is CSARDSHEQYF. The CDR3 nucleotides are TGCAGTGCTAGAGATAGCCACGAGCAGTACTTC.

This clone has just a few counts. The V gene is TRBV6-5, the J gene TRBJ2-7; TRBD1 matches 10 bases. V lost 6 bases and J lost 1; bases outside the gene matches: 6. From germline, CDR1 is MNHEY and CDR2 SVGAGI. CDR3 length: 15 amino acids. The CDR3 nucleotides read TGTGCCAGCAGAGCCGGACAGGGGGAGTCCTACGAGCAGTACTTC. This translates into CASRAGQGESYEQYF.

This clone was detected only a few times. The V and J genes are TRBV5-1 and TRBJ1-2; D is unclear. The CDR3 is 12 residues long. Germline V gene sequence: CDR1 SGHRS, CDR2 YFSETQ. Trimming pared 0 bases from V and 8 bases from J, leaving 8 bases between. CDR3 sequence reads: CASSLEGGGYTF. The CDR3, as DNA: TGCGCCAGCAGCTTGGAGGGAGGCGGCTACACCTTC.

The chain links TRBV6-1 to TRBJ1-4, with unresolved D. Trimming cost V 1 base and J 7 bases, with 13 bases left between them. This CDR3 has 15 amino acids. Germline CDR1 reads MNHNS; CDR2 reads SASEGT. The DNA for the CDR3 is TGTGCCAGCAGTGAAGTCAGGTCTGTGGCTGAAAAACTGTTTTTT. This codes for CASSEVRSVAEKLFF.

The chain carries TRBV4-2 and TRBJ2-7; the D is unclear. The germline V gene has CDR1 LGHNA and CDR2 YNFKEQ. Deletions cut 4 bases from V and 7 bases from J, with 11 bases between. CDR3 length: 12 residues. CDR3 sequence: CASSPRPGEQYF. CDR3 DNA: TGTGCCAGCAGCCCCCGCCCCGGGGAGCAGTACTTC.

The chain is built from TRBV6-5 and TRBJ1-2; a possible D gene is TRBD1 (5 bases). CDR3 length equals 13 residues. CDR1 is MNHEY and CDR2 is SVGAGI in the germline V gene. The V end lost 6 bases, the J end lost 4 bases, and 12 bases lay between the germline ends. CDR3 residues: CASSARGIYGYTF. The CDR3 DNA reads TGTGCCAGCAGCGCTCGGGGGATCTATGGCTACACCTTC.

The rearrangement joins TRBV14 to TRBJ2-1; 9 nucleotides agree with TRBD1. V lost 1 base, J lost 4 bases, and 8 bases stayed unmatched. The CDR3 contains 17 residues. The germline gives CDR1 SGHDN, CDR2 FVKESK. This CDR3 is CASSQAGTGSSYNEQFF. The CDR3 bases are TGTGCCAGCAGCCAAGCCGGGACAGGGAGCTCTTACAATGAGCAGTTCTTC. Combining the CDR3 with reference TRBV14 and TRBJ2-1 gives the whole variable domain EAGVTQFPSHSVIEKGQTVTLRCDPISGHDNLYWYRRVMGKEIKFLLHFVKESKQDESGMPNNRFLAERTGGTYSTLKVQPAELEDSGVYFCASSQAGTGSSYNEQFFGPGTRLTVL.

This clone was detected only once. The chain combines TRBV6-6 with TRBJ2-4; 9 nucleotides align to TRBD1. Per germline, CDR1 MNHNY and CDR2 SVGAGI (reference sequence). The CDR3 runs to 16 residues. With 4 bases clipped from V and 5 bases from J, the junction kept 9 bases outside the gene matches. CDR3 in DNA: TGTGCCAGCAGTTTACAGGGGGCACCCCCCCAAAACATTCAGTACTTC. It encodes CASSLQGAPPQNIQYF.

The chain joins TRBV2 to TRBJ1-1; no firm D call. This CDR3 contains 15 residues. V lost 3 bases, J lost 6 bases, and 17 bases lay in between. The germline V gene has CDR1 SNHLY and CDR2 FYNNEI. CDR3 in amino acids: CASSEVEGPQAEAFF. The CDR3 coding sequence is TGTGCCAGCAGTGAGGTAGAGGGCCCTCAGGCTGAAGCTTTCTTT.

This chain uses TRBV7-2 with TRBJ1-5; D possibly corresponds to TRBD1 (5 bases). CDR3 length: 17 amino acids. V lost 1 base and J lost 1, with 14 bases in between. Germline V gene sequence: CDR1 SGHTA, CDR2 FQGNSA. The CDR3 loop reads CASSLGGGRGSNQPQHF. CDR3 in DNA: TGTGCCAGCAGCTTAGGGGGGGGACGGGGGAGCAATCAGCCCCAGCATTTT.

The chain carries TRBV12-2 and TRBJ2-7; the DNA was not used to check the table's D call, TRBD1. TRBV12-2 is flagged as a pseudogene. CDR3 length: 13 amino acids. The CDR3 coding sequence is TGTGCAAGTCGCCGGATTACAGGGACGGTGCAGTACTTC. This encodes CASRRITGTVQYF.

A note on this clone: Other DNA variants within this sample encode the same CDR3. The chain uses TRBV2 and TRBJ2-3, with 12 bases aligning to TRBD2. With V trimmed by 3 bases and J by 0 bases, 1 base remained unmatched. The CDR3 is 16 residues long. Germline V lookup: CDR1 SNHLY, CDR2 FYNNEI. CDR3 nucleotide sequence: TGTGCCAGCAGTGACGGGACTAGCGGGAGCACAGATACGCAGTATTTT. Amino acid sequence: CASSDGTSGSTDTQYF.

The gene calls are TRBV14 and TRBJ2-1; weak D call: TRBD2 (7 bases). The V gene's germline CDR1 is SGHDN and CDR2 FVKESK. The CDR3 covers 17 residues. The V end was cut by 2 bases, the J end by 9 bases, with 23 bases between. CDR3 nucleotide sequence: TGTGCCAGCAGCCAAAGGGGGGAGGGACTTGGTCGGAGTGAGCAGTTCTTC. Translating it yields CASSQRGEGLGRSEQFF.

This clone was seen only once. The J gene is TRBJ2-5, the V gene TRBV7-3; a possible D gene is TRBD1 (6 bases). This CDR3 spans 14 amino acids. V was pared by 5 bases and J by 4 bases, with 14 bases between. Per the germline V gene, CDR1 is SGHTA and CDR2 is FQGTGA. As DNA, the CDR3 is TGTGCCAGCAGCCCCGCAGGGGCCGGAGAGACCCAGTACTTC. This codes for CASSPAGAGETQYF. The variable domain in full, completed from reference TRBV7-3 and TRBJ2-5, reads GAGVSQTPSNKVTEKGKYVELRCDPISGHTALYWYRQSLGQGPEFLIYFQGTGAADDSGLPNDRFFAVRPEGSVSTLKIQRTERGDSAVYLCASSPAGAGETQYFGPGTRLLVL.

This chain links TRBV19 with TRBJ2-7; 7 nucleotides agree with TRBD1. After removal of 3 bases from V and 7 bases from J, the junction contained 6 bases not matched to a gene. The CDR3 has 13 amino acids. CDR1 and CDR2 (germline): LNHDA, SQIVND (reference sequence). This CDR3 reads CASSIQGEWEQYF. The CDR3 region has the DNA TGTGCCAGTAGTATTCAGGGGGAATGGGAGCAGTACTTC.